Listed below are T cell receptor beta chains from one sample, sequenced in a study of blood T cells in healthy people across ages. TCRdb redid the calling of the 5' RACE reads with MiXCR, one entry per CDR3 protein. Of hundreds of thousands of distinct CDR3 sequences listed, about 46% are singletons. The sample consisted of blood. The receptors stem from an elderly man in good health. Each CDR3 is given without its conserved first and last residue. The order of the fields is V gene, J gene, CDR3 protein.

TRBV5-1,TRBJ2-3,ASTRDSLTDTQY
TRBV12-3/TRBV12-4,TRBJ1-1,ASSFIYRENTEAF
TRBV2,TRBJ2-3,ASSEFSTRYEDTQY
TRBV7-3,TRBJ2-1,ASSLQPGVGDEQF
TRBV6-2/TRBV6-3,TRBJ2-1,ASSYGPLIAGGDNEQF
TRBV7-3,TRBJ2-5,ASSPRGGGLETQY
TRBV27,TRBJ1-2,ASSLFGTVNYGYT
TRBV12-3/TRBV12-4,TRBJ2-5,ASRELGAETQY
TRBV11-3,TRBJ2-7,ASSLERGKTGAEQGTPYEQY
TRBV6-2/TRBV6-3,TRBJ2-7,ASLRDRGFYEQY
TRBV6-6,TRBJ2-1,ASSRGAVSYNEQF
TRBV12-3/TRBV12-4,TRBJ2-4,ASSPSQKQNIQY
TRBV12-3/TRBV12-4,TRBJ2-7,ASSSGGSSYEQY
TRBV6-2/TRBV6-3,.,ASSSTYPGLAGDAYEQY
TRBV7-2,TRBJ1-5,ASSENGGYQPQH
TRBV12-3/TRBV12-4,TRBJ1-5,ASSLRQGNSNQPQH
TRBV6-5,TRBJ1-2,ASSCEQGYGYT
TRBV10-3,TRBJ2-1,AISAGADEQF
TRBV7-2,TRBJ2-6,ASSLLPGGAGANVLT
TRBV7-9,TRBJ2-3,ASSPRGPNPRSTDTQY
TRBV2,TRBJ2-1,ASSDRETDEQF
TRBV3-1,TRBJ1-4,ASSRQGTGSEKLF
TRBV29-1,TRBJ2-7,SVTTGGSYEPY
TRBV28,TRBJ1-5,ASSLTVNQGVRQPQH
TRBV7-2,TRBJ2-3,ASSPSGLAGGPSTDTQY
TRBV7-2,TRBJ2-6,ASSLGGASSGANVLT
TRBV5-1,TRBJ1-3,ASSSQALDNTIY
TRBV7-3,TRBJ2-1,ASSRGSPNEQF
TRBV5-6,TRBJ2-1,ASSLATANEQF
TRBV29-1,TRBJ2-1,SVGPPSGMSSYNEQF
TRBV11-3,TRBJ1-5,ASSVNGGGHQPQH
TRBV12-3/TRBV12-4,TRBJ2-1,ASSGRAGAIYNEQF
TRBV18,TRBJ1-2,ASSDSGTGNLAYGYT
TRBV28,TRBJ2-3,ASRNLAGQGTDTQY
TRBV20-1,TRBJ2-7,SARDRLAGGYEQY
TRBV27,TRBJ1-2,ASSRSQGYGYT
TRBV5-1,TRBJ2-7,ASGLTGSEQY
TRBV6-1,TRBJ2-1,ASREASTYNEQF
TRBV7-9,TRBJ2-1,ASSLTGVAGVYNEQF
TRBV30,TRBJ1-1,AWRGRGMNTEAF
TRBV9,TRBJ2-2,ASSPRLARRTGELF
TRBV2,TRBJ2-1,ASSLLRSDEQF
TRBV5-1,TRBJ2-5,ASREGGSTETQY
TRBV5-4,TRBJ2-7,ASSLYGGMGLEQY
TRBV28,TRBJ2-1,ASSGPRGPYNEQF
TRBV24-1,TRBJ2-3,ATSDLPDQGATDTQY